The table lists the clone carrying this T cell receptor (beta chain) with a few counts. Its antigen is not identified. V lost 2 bases to trimming and J lost 7 bases, with 6 bases between them. The CDR3 covers 12 residues. CDR1 and CDR2 from the germline V gene are SGDLS and YYNGEE. The record originates from a study of T cells in Graves' hyperthyroidism and ophthalmopathy. Study-level findings and limits: Blood samples included most of the expanded thyroid clonotypes exceeding 0.001.

Amplified TCR beta CDR3 regions came from RNA transcripts. Carried out on the TCR CDR3, a first-round RT-PCR used the HTBI primer set. TCRdb independently ran MiXCR on the multiplex PCR reads; one entry per CDR3 protein. This table holds around 350,000 distinct CDR3 sequences, roughly 15% found once. V is TRBV9 and J is TRBJ2-2; D unclear. What was sequenced was blood. The sequence was collected from a woman in her twenties or thirties with Graves' hyperthyroidism that later progressed to Graves' ophthalmopathy. CDR3 coding DNA: TGTGCCAGCAGCGTCCTGGGCGGGGAGCTGTTTTTT. Amino acids: CASSVLGGELFF.